The entry that follows covers one T cell receptor (beta chain) sequence. The antigen is undetermined. The assay was immunoSEQ multiplex PCR, and TCRdb's table has in-frame clones only and misses some. The sample comprises about 84,000 clones, 70% to 90% of which are singletons, and roughly an eighth rests with the top ten. The data belong to a study of T cell responses to AZD1222 COVID-19 vaccine. Study-level points and caveats: Recipients of AZD1222 seropositive at baseline numbered only 5 to 7. An increase in Spike-specific TCR breadth and depth was observed after two AZD1222 doses.

The sequence came from an adult who received the AZD1222 COVID-19 vaccine. Source: peripheral blood, taken 28 days after the second AZD1222 dose.

The CDR3 loop is CASSVGGEQGISGGYTF. The CDR3 region has the DNA TGTGCCAGCAGCGTAGGAGGCGAACAGGGTATTTCTGGCGGCTACACCTTC. The chain has TRBV9 and TRBJ1-2; possible D gene TRBD1, 6 bases. Trimming took 0 bases from V and 8 from J, leaving 23 bases between them. CDR1 and CDR2 from the germline V gene are SGDLS and YYNGEE. The length of the CDR3 is 17 residues.